One TCR beta chain is described in this entry. Its antigen is unidentified. This record comes from a study of T cell responses to AZD1222 COVID-19 vaccine. Study results and caveats: The study found Spike-specific TCR breadth and depth rose after two AZD1222 doses. Per reports, nearly half of all spike-specific TCRs target regions that are unmutated in variants. Clonal diversity was possibly underestimated, and the donors were mostly white British, with more females. After the peak T cell response, and only then, were repertoires sampled.

The V and J ends lost 2 bases and 2 bases respectively, with 12 bases between them. CDR3 length: 15 residues. Germline V lookup: CDR1 MDHEN, CDR2 SYDVKM. The data were produced by immunoSEQ multiplex PCR, yet TCRdb's version contains in-frame clones alone and is incomplete. The repertoire holds around 150,000 clones, about 80% seen once, with 4.1% in the top ten. Here the sequenced sample was peripheral blood, taken on day 0 of AZD1222 vaccination. This rearrangement joins TRBV28 to TRBJ1-2, with TRBD1 as a possible D gene (5 bases). The sequence came from an adult in good health. CDR3 residues: CASSLALGENYGYTF. In DNA, the CDR3 is TGTGCCAGCAGTTTAGCCTTGGGGGAGAACTATGGCTACACCTTC.